This T cell receptor beta chain is from a study of tumor-infiltrating lymphocytes in primary liver carcinoma. Study in general: The study enrolled male and female patients aged 30 to 69 years. Productive TCRbeta read counts per sample ran from roughly 3.6 to 7.5 million and were similar across tissue types.

The CDR3 is made up of 12 amino acids. The germline CDR1 and CDR2 sequences are SGHAT and FQNNGV. RNA and DNA were co-extracted from around 20-30 mg of unsorted bulk tissue. Making TCR beta cDNA involved around 500 ng total RNA and a constant-region primer. Generation of the TCR beta libraries relied on three nested multiplex PCR rounds using slightly modified ARM-PCR. Investigators reported that the first two PCR rounds, at 10 cycles each, used TRBV1-TRBV30 forward primers with a C-beta reverse primer. TCRdb ran MiXCR on the multiplex PCR reads and lists one entry per CDR3 protein. Of approximately 190,000 distinct CDR3 sequences in the sample, around four fifths were seen once. About this clonotype itself: The germline gene is not matched at one end of the junction; a read error may be the cause.

Sequenced sample: tumor tissue from primary liver carcinoma. The chain couples TRBV11-2 to TRBJ2-7; D is tentatively TRBD1 or TRBD2 (6 bases each). This receptor was identified in a man between 35 and 55 years old with primary liver carcinoma and hepatitis B virus infection. CDR3 in DNA: TGTACCAGCAATCCCGGGGGCTACGAGCAGAACTTC. As protein: CTSNPGGYEQNF.